The 4 T cell receptor beta chains reported below all come from one sample, sequenced in a study of blood T cell repertoires in COVID-19. Assay: immunoSEQ multiplex PCR; the TCRdb copy retains only in-frame clones and omits some. The table records over 250,000 clones, around 89% of them present only once. The sequenced sample consisted of PBMCs or T cells enriched from blood (not recorded which). The receptors here all came from a woman between 18 and 29 years old who had recovered from COVID-19.

This chain uses TRBV11-2 with TRBJ2-1; 7 bases are shared with TRBD1. V gave up 0 bases and J gave up 3 bases; unmatched junction bases: 5. Per the germline V gene, CDR1 is SGHAT and CDR2 is FQNNGV. The CDR3 totals 16 residues. CDR3 nucleotides: TGTGCCAGCAGCTTAGATTCGGCAGGGGGCTACAATGAGCAGTTCTTC. Encoded protein: CASSLDSAGGYNEQFF.

Only a few counts were recorded for this clone. Here the CDR3 reads CASSEAGVGSPLHF. The CDR3 DNA sequence: TGTGCCAGCAGTGAGGCAGGGGTAGGCTCACCCCTCCACTTT. The chain carries TRBV27 and TRBJ1-6; perhaps TRBD1 as D (6 bases). This CDR3 region has 14 residues. Germline V gives CDR1 MNHEY, CDR2 SMNVEV (reference sequence). Trimming cost V 5 bases and J 10 bases, with 15 bases left between them.

This chain uses TRBV5-1 with TRBJ2-1; 7 bases line up with TRBD2. V shed 3 bases, J shed 4 bases, and the junction held 7 bases outside the gene matches. CDR1 is SGHRS and CDR2 is YFSETQ in the germline V gene. The CDR3 consists of 15 residues. CDR3 nucleotides: TGCGCCAGCAGCTACTCCGGGACTACGTACAATGAGCAGTTCTTC. As protein: CASSYSGTTYNEQFF. Full variable domain (missing parts from reference TRBV5-1 and TRBJ2-1): KAGVTQTPRYLIKTRGQQVTLSCSPISGHRSVSWYQQTPGQGLQFLFEYFSETQRNKGNFPGRFSGRQFSNSRSEMNVSTLELGDSALYLCASSYSGTTYNEQFFGPGTRLTVL.

The chain combines TRBV11-2 with TRBJ2-2; maybe TRBD2 (6 bases). Between the trimmed V and J ends, which lost 3 bases and 1 base, there was a span of 12 bases. The CDR3 runs 16 residues. CDR1 and CDR2 from the germline V gene are SGHAT and FQNNGV. The CDR3: CASSLGWRGNTGELFF. In nucleotides, the CDR3 is TGTGCCAGCAGCTTGGGTTGGAGGGGGAACACCGGGGAGCTGTTTTTT.